This T cell receptor (beta chain) emerged from a study of technical replicates of blood from several donors. TCRdb keeps only in-frame clones here, not all; method: immunoSEQ multiplex PCR. The data contain tens of thousands of clones, 92% of them singletons. This TCR derives from a human donor in good health. The specimen was T cells isolated from PBMCs.

The CDR3, as DNA: TGCGCCAGCAGGCCTGACAGGGTAGAAGGCTACACCTTC. Residues: CASRPDRVEGYTF. The chain combines TRBV5-1 with TRBJ1-2; TRBD1 matches at 7 bases. The germline CDR1 and CDR2 sequences are SGHRS and YFSETQ. V trimming: 5 bases; J trimming: 8 bases; junction bases outside the gene matches: 9. The CDR3 covers 13 residues.